This is a list of T cell receptor beta chains from one sample in a study of somatic reversion in DOCK8 deficiency. A single record per CDR3 protein comes from TCRdb applying MiXCR to the multiplex PCR reads. The profile shows several thousand distinct CDR3 sequences, more than 20% of them singletons. Sequencing input: peripheral blood. These receptors came from a human donor in good health. The CDR3 runs from the conserved cysteine through the conserved F or W. Fields, in order: J gene, D gene, clone size, V gene, CDR3 protein, CDR3 DNA. D genes are given only for firm matches. A clone size is listed for some rows: how often the clone was seen (once, few, many), or a class if it is expanded.

j_call: TRBJ1-4
d_call: .
clone_size: medium-sized
v_call: TRBV7-9
cdr3_aa: CASSFPDKEKLFF
cdr3_nt: TGTGCCAGCAGCTTCCCAGATAAGGAAAAACTGTTTTTT

j_call: TRBJ1-6
d_call: .
clone_size: .
v_call: TRBV5-1
cdr3_aa: CASSPDGGFKSPLHF
cdr3_nt: TGCGCCAGCAGCCCGGACGGGGGCTTTAAATCACCCCTCCACTTT

j_call: TRBJ1-5
d_call: TRBD1
clone_size: .
v_call: TRBV9
cdr3_aa: CASSEQGGSNQPQHF
cdr3_nt: TGTGCCAGCAGTGAACAGGGGGGGAGCAATCAGCCCCAGCATTTT

j_call: TRBJ1-2
d_call: .
clone_size: .
v_call: TRBV4-1
cdr3_aa: CASSQDDTYYGYTF
cdr3_nt: TGCGCCAGCAGCCAAGACGACACGTACTATGGCTACACCTTC

j_call: TRBJ2-7
d_call: .
clone_size: .
v_call: TRBV5-1
cdr3_aa: CASSLLGRGLYEQYF
cdr3_nt: TGCGCCAGCAGCCTCCTGGGAAGGGGACTGTACGAGCAGTACTTC

j_call: TRBJ1-5
d_call: .
clone_size: medium-sized
v_call: TRBV10-3
cdr3_aa: CAISESREGNQPQHF
cdr3_nt: TGTGCCATCAGTGAGTCCCGGGAGGGCAATCAGCCCCAGCATTTT

j_call: TRBJ1-1
d_call: TRBD1
clone_size: few
v_call: TRBV6-4
cdr3_aa: CASGGGGQDEAFF
cdr3_nt: TGTGCCAGCGGGGGGGGGGGACAGGATGAAGCTTTCTTT

j_call: TRBJ1-3
d_call: .
clone_size: medium-sized
v_call: TRBV10-3
cdr3_aa: CAISVGDSGNTIYF
cdr3_nt: TGTGCCATCAGTGTGGGGGACTCTGGAAACACCATATATTTT

j_call: TRBJ1-2
d_call: .
clone_size: medium-sized
v_call: TRBV11-3
cdr3_aa: CASSLDGYGYTF
cdr3_nt: TGTGCCAGCAGCTTAGATGGCTATGGCTACACCTTC

j_call: TRBJ2-7
d_call: .
clone_size: .
v_call: TRBV3-1
cdr3_aa: CASSQDPGTYGQYF
cdr3_nt: TGTGCCAGCAGCCAAGATCCCGGTACCTACGGGCAGTACTTC

j_call: TRBJ1-5
d_call: .
clone_size: medium-sized
v_call: TRBV12-3/TRBV12-4
cdr3_aa: CASSLDLGAPPHF
cdr3_nt: TGTGCCAGCAGTTTAGATCTGGGGGCTCCCCCCCATTTT

j_call: TRBJ2-7
d_call: .
clone_size: few
v_call: TRBV4-2
cdr3_aa: CASSQERDPYEQYF
cdr3_nt: TGTGCCAGCAGCCAAGAGCGGGATCCCTACGAGCAGTACTTC

j_call: TRBJ1-1
d_call: .
clone_size: medium-sized
v_call: TRBV3-1
cdr3_aa: CASSQAPGHMNTEAFF
cdr3_nt: TGTGCCAGCAGCCAAGCACCCGGACATATGAACACTGAAGCTTTCTTT

j_call: TRBJ1-2
d_call: .
clone_size: .
v_call: TRBV2
cdr3_aa: CASSRDRYGYTF
cdr3_nt: TGTGCCAGCAGCAGGGACCGCTATGGCTACACCTTC

j_call: TRBJ1-1
d_call: .
clone_size: .
v_call: TRBV29-1
cdr3_aa: CSVADDRTLNTEAFF
cdr3_nt: TGCAGCGTTGCAGACGACAGGACCCTGAACACTGAAGCTTTCTTT